Each of the 5 T cell receptor beta chains below was sequenced from the same sample in a study of blood T cell repertoires in COVID-19. The repertoire was sequenced with immunoSEQ multiplex PCR; TCRdb's copy has only in-frame clones and lacks some. The sample has under 250,000 clones; more than 70% are singletons. Input material: peripheral blood. These receptors were collected from a man in his forties or fifties with COVID-19, enrolled during active disease.

The V gene is TRBV14, the J gene TRBJ1-2, with a possible D match to TRBD1 (6 bases). V was cut by 0 bases and J by 6 bases, with 14 bases left in between. The CDR3 length is 15 residues. Per the germline V gene, CDR1 is SGHDN and CDR2 is FVKESK. CDR3 in amino acids: CASSQEHRVVNGYTF. CDR3 sequence (DNA): TGTGCCAGCAGCCAAGAACACAGGGTTGTTAATGGCTACACCTTC. The variable domain in full, with the rest retrieved from reference TRBV14 and TRBJ1-2, is EAGVTQFPSHSVIEKGQTVTLRCDPISGHDNLYWYRRVMGKEIKFLLHFVKESKQDESGMPNNRFLAERTGGTYSTLKVQPAELEDSGVYFCASSQEHRVVNGYTFGSGTRLTVV.

The V gene is TRBV5-1, the J gene TRBJ2-2; no reliable D call. Germline CDR1 is SGHRS and CDR2 is YFSETQ. The V and J ends lost 3 bases and 7 bases respectively, with 7 bases between them. CDR3 length: 12 residues. The CDR3 is CASSSTRGELFF. DNA of the CDR3: TGCGCCAGCAGCTCGACTCGCGGGGAGCTGTTTTTT. Based on the CDR3 plus reference TRBV5-1 and TRBJ2-2, the full variable domain is KAGVTQTPRYLIKTRGQQVTLSCSPISGHRSVSWYQQTPGQGLQFLFEYFSETQRNKGNFPGRFSGRQFSNSRSEMNVSTLELGDSALYLCASSSTRGELFFGEGSRLTVL.

About this clone itself: One junction end disagrees with the germline gene, perhaps due to a read error. The chain is built from TRBV7-7 and TRBJ2-5; possibly TRBD2 for D (6 bases). CDR3 length: 13 amino acids. Germline lookup yields CDR1 SSHAT and CDR2 FNYEAQ (reference sequence). The CDR3 DNA sequence: TGTGCTAGCAGTTATGACAGCGGGGAGACCCAGTACTTC. It encodes CASSYDSGETQYF.

The chain is built from TRBV2 and TRBJ2-7; no reliable D call. With 4 bases removed from V and 4 bases from J, the gap between germline ends came to 8 bases. From germline, CDR1 is SNHLY and CDR2 FYNNEI. The CDR3 runs 12 residues. CDR3 sequence: CASSVEWYEQYF. As DNA, the CDR3 is TGTGCCAGCAGTGTCGAGTGGTACGAGCAGTACTTC.

The rearrangement uses TRBV7-9 and TRBJ2-3; 7 bases align to TRBD2. The V segment lost 5 bases and the J segment 4 bases; nucleotides outside the gene matches: 9. The CDR3 totals 15 residues. Per germline, CDR1 SEHNR and CDR2 FQNEAQ (reference sequence). The CDR3 sequence: CASSRGVQGADTQYF. The CDR3 nucleotides read TGTGCCAGCAGCCGGGGGGTCCAGGGAGCAGATACGCAGTATTTT.